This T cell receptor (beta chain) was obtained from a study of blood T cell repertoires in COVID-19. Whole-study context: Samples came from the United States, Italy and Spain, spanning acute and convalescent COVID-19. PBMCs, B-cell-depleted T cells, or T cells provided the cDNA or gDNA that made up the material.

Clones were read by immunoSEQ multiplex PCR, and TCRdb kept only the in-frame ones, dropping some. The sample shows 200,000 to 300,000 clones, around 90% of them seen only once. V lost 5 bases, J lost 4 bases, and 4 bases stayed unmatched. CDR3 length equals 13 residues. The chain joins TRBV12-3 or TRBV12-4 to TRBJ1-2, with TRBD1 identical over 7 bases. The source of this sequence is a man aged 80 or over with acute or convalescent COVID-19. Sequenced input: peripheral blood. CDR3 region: CASSKDRIYGYTF. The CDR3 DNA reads TGTGCCAGCAGTAAGGACAGGATCTATGGCTACACCTTC.